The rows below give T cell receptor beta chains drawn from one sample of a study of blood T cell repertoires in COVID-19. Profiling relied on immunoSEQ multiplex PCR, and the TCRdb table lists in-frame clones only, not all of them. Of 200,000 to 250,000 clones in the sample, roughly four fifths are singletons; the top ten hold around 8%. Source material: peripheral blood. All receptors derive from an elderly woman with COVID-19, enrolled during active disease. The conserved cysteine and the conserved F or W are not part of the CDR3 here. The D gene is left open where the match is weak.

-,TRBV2,ASFYSPGGVNYGYT
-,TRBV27,ASSQGLPPLTLH
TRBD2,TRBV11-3,ASSLRGGGPTDTQY
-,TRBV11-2,ATSTRGNSPLH
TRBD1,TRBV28,ASSSWGQLVYGANVLT
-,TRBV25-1,ASSEYMNTEAF
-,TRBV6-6,ASSYAEPGGRDGYT
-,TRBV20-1,SAPPTGPYT
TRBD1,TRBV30,AWAGQAGGYT
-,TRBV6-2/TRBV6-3,ASSFGQGQYIQY
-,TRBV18,ASSPKESSGANVLT
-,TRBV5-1,ASSPQGTETQY
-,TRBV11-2,ASSPSGTINEKLF
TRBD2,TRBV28,ASSLFRGVVETQY
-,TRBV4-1,ASSVRDTGNTEAF
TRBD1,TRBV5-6,ASSLDRGYSGANVLT
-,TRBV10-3,AISEAGYGYT
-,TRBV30,ALRGLRSEAF
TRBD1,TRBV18,ASSRDRDEKLF
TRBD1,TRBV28,ASSPGTGGWGTEAF
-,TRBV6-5,ASKGDLNQPQH
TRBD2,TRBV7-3,ASSLGLATGELF
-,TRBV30,AWSVWQGYTDTQY
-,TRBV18,ASSPSSNGNTIY